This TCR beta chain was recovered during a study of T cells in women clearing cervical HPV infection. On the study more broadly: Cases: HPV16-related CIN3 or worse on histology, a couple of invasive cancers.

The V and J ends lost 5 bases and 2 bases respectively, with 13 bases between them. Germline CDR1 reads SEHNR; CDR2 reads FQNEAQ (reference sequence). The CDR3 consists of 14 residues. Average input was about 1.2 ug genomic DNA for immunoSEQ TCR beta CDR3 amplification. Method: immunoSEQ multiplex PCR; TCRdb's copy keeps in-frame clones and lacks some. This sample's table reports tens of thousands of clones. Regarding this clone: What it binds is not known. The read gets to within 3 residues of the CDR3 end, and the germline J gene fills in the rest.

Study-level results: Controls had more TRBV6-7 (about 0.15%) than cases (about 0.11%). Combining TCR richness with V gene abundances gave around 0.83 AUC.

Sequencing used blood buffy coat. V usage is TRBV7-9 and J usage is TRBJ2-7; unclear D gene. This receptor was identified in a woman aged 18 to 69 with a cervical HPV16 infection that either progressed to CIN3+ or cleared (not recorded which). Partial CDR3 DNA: TGTGCCAGCAGCCCGCAGGCCGCAGCCTACGAG. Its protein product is CASSPQAAAYE. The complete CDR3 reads CASSPQAAAYEQYF. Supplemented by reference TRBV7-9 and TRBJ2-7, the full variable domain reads DTGVSQNPRHKITKRGQNVTFRCDPISEHNRLYWYRQTLGQGPEFLTYFQNEAQLEKSRLLSDRFSAERPKGSFSTLEIQRTEQGDSAMYLCASSPQAAAYEQYFGPGTRLTVT.